A selection of T cell receptor beta chains follows, all from one sample in a study of cytomegalovirus exposure and HLA in healthy donors. Sequenced by immunoSEQ multiplex PCR; TCRdb stores in-frame clones only, minus some. The sample contains 120,000 to 150,000 clones, around 75% of which appear only once. The sequencing input was PBMCs. The origin of the receptors is a female donor in good health and CMV-seronegative. Both conserved end residues are part of each CDR3. The D gene is left open where the match is weak. Clone size is stated in some rows and not others, as once, few, many or a class when expanded.

TRBV10-3	NA	NA	TRBJ1-5	CAITQGPNQPQHF	TGTGCCATCACACAGGGCCCAAATCAGCCCCAGCATTTT
TRBV6-6	TRBD1	NA	TRBJ1-4	CASNPGQGATNEKLFF	TGTGCCAGCAATCCGGGACAGGGAGCAACTAATGAAAAACTGTTTTTT
TRBV28	TRBD1	NA	TRBJ2-7	CASSYRAGGSYEQYF	TGTGCCAGCAGTTATAGGGCAGGGGGTTCCTACGAGCAGTACTTC
TRBV29-1	NA	NA	TRBJ2-1	CSVEGRYNEQFF	TGCAGCGTTGAAGGCCGGTACAATGAGCAGTTCTTC
TRBV4-2	NA	NA	TRBJ2-7	CASSQDTGPGYEQYF	TGTGCCAGCAGCCAAGATACAGGTCCTGGCTACGAGCAGTACTTC
TRBV19	NA	NA	TRBJ2-2	CASSFRGKVIKNTGELFF	TGTGCCAGTAGTTTCAGGGGAAAAGTAATCAAGAACACCGGGGAGCTGTTTTTT
TRBV19	NA	NA	TRBJ2-6	CASSPPDSGANVLTF	TGTGCCAGTAGTCCCCCGGACTCGGGGGCCAACGTCCTGACTTTC
TRBV7-9	TRBD1	NA	TRBJ1-2	CASSSDRGPNGYTF	TGTGCCAGCAGCTCGGACAGGGGGCCAAATGGCTACACCTTC
TRBV28	NA	once	TRBJ1-5	CASSYRSNQPQHF	TGTGCCAGCAGTTATCGTAGCAATCAGCCCCAGCATTTT
TRBV29-1	TRBD1	NA	TRBJ1-1	CSATRQGVGTEAFF	TGCAGCGCTACTCGACAGGGAGTAGGAACTGAAGCTTTCTTT
TRBV7-9	NA	NA	TRBJ1-4	CASSIQEGANEKLFF	TGTGCCAGCAGCATTCAAGAGGGGGCTAATGAAAAACTGTTTTTT
TRBV9	TRBD1	NA	TRBJ1-5	CASSIGQGPNQPQHF	TGTGCCAGCAGCATCGGACAGGGCCCCAATCAGCCCCAGCATTTT
TRBV28	NA	NA	TRBJ2-7	CASSFLAYEQYF	TGTGCCAGCAGTTTCCTCGCCTACGAGCAGTACTTC
TRBV30	TRBD1	once	TRBJ1-4	CACFRGTTNEKLFF	TGTGCCTGTTTCAGGGGGACAACTAATGAAAAACTGTTTTTT
TRBV6-6	NA	few	TRBJ2-5	CASSYTPSRETQYF	TGTGCCAGCAGTTACACTCCTAGCAGGGAGACCCAGTACTTC
TRBV27	TRBD1	once	TRBJ2-1	CASSFQGASSYNEQFF	TGTGCCAGCAGTTTTCAGGGGGCGAGCTCCTACAATGAGCAGTTCTTC
TRBV19	NA	once	TRBJ1-4	CATRTATNEKLFF	TGTGCCACCCGGACAGCAACTAATGAAAAACTGTTTTTT
TRBV27	NA	NA	TRBJ2-1	CARQRDSYNEQFF	TGTGCCAGGCAAAGAGACAGCTACAATGAGCAGTTCTTC
TRBV19	TRBD1	NA	TRBJ1-2	CASSIGTGTGGGYTF	TGTGCCAGTAGTATAGGCACCGGGACAGGGGGAGGCTACACCTTC
TRBV29-1	TRBD2	NA	TRBJ2-3	CSVKGLAGETDTQYF	TGCAGCGTTAAAGGACTAGCGGGAGAAACAGATACGCAGTATTTT
TRBV6-1	NA	NA	TRBJ2-3	CASEDSSTDTQYF	TGTGCCAGCGAGGATTCTAGCACAGATACGCAGTATTTT
TRBV19	NA	few	TRBJ1-4	CASSGTGTWDEKLFF	TGTGCCAGTAGTGGGACCGGGACATGGGATGAAAAACTGTTTTTT
TRBV2	TRBD1	NA	TRBJ1-4	CASSEGTGPSLNEKLFF	TGTGCCAGCAGTGAGGGGACAGGGCCCTCCTTAAATGAAAAACTGTTTTTT
TRBV4-2	NA	NA	TRBJ1-1	CASSQDIHTEAFF	TGTGCCAGCAGCCAAGATATCCACACTGAAGCTTTCTTT
TRBV30	TRBD1	NA	TRBJ1-5	CAWSRTGRGQPQHF	TGTGCCTGGAGCAGGACAGGGAGAGGTCAGCCCCAGCATTTT
TRBV6-1	TRBD2	NA	TRBJ2-1	CASRGLAGSYNEQFF	TGTGCCAGCAGGGGACTAGCGGGTAGCTACAATGAGCAGTTCTTC
TRBV5-1	NA	NA	TRBJ2-1	CASSLDGGTDEQFF	TGCGCCAGCAGCTTGGACGGGGGTACGGATGAGCAGTTCTTC
TRBV5-1	NA	NA	TRBJ1-1	CASSLLDRPEAFF	TGCGCCAGCAGCTTGCTGGACAGACCTGAAGCTTTCTTT
TRBV13	NA	NA	TRBJ1-1	CASSFGGSMNTEAFF	TGTGCCAGCAGCTTTGGCGGGAGTATGAACACTGAAGCTTTCTTT
TRBV6-5	NA	NA	TRBJ1-2	CASSTRGAYYGYTF	TGTGCCAGCAGCACCAGGGGCGCTTACTATGGCTACACCTTC
TRBV6-5	NA	NA	TRBJ2-7	CASSSHDSGTYEQYF	TGTGCCAGCAGTTCCCATGACTCGGGAACCTACGAGCAGTACTTC
TRBV6-5	NA	NA	TRBJ1-1	CASRDMNTEAFF	TGTGCCAGCCGGGACATGAACACTGAAGCTTTCTTT
TRBV9	NA	NA	TRBJ1-1	CASSVLQGTEAFF	TGTGCCAGCAGCGTACTCCAGGGGACTGAAGCTTTCTTT
TRBV28	NA	NA	TRBJ1-4	CATTGVNEKLFF	TGTGCTACCACGGGGGTCAATGAAAAACTGTTTTTT
TRBV15	NA	once	TRBJ2-7	CATSRGTSSYEQYF	TGTGCCACCAGCAGAGGTACATCCTCCTACGAGCAGTACTTC
TRBV2	NA	NA	TRBJ2-3	CASSEAGVEYGTDTQYF	TGTGCCAGCAGTGAAGCGGGAGTGGAGTACGGTACAGATACGCAGTATTTT
TRBV18	NA	NA	TRBJ2-5	CASSPGTSYQETQYF	TGTGCCAGCTCACCCGGGACTTCGTACCAAGAGACCCAGTACTTC
TRBV27	TRBD1	NA	TRBJ1-1	CASSPWTGGPNSEAFF	TGTGCCAGCAGTCCCTGGACAGGGGGCCCGAATTCTGAAGCTTTCTTT
TRBV28	NA	once	TRBJ2-1	CASGGDWTYNEQFF	TGTGCCAGCGGAGGGGACTGGACCTACAATGAGCAGTTCTTC
TRBV28	NA	NA	TRBJ1-1	CASSPLSRANTEAFF	TGTGCCAGCAGTCCCTTATCCAGGGCGAACACTGAAGCTTTCTTT
TRBV9	NA	NA	TRBJ1-1	CASSFAGHTEAFF	TGTGCCAGCAGCTTCGCAGGGCACACTGAAGCTTTCTTT
TRBV25-1	NA	few	TRBJ2-2	CASSEGIANTGELFF	TGTGCCAGCAGTGAGGGCATCGCGAACACCGGGGAGCTGTTTTTT
TRBV5-1	NA	few	TRBJ2-1	CASSLGLVPINEQFF	TGCGCCAGCAGCTTGGGCCTAGTTCCCATCAATGAGCAGTTCTTC
TRBV7-9	NA	once	TRBJ1-1	CASSLSITEAFF	TGTGCCAGCAGCTTATCTATCACTGAAGCTTTCTTT
TRBV28	TRBD1	NA	TRBJ2-5	CASSLVGQGSSQETQYF	TGTGCCAGCAGTTTAGTAGGACAGGGGTCTTCACAAGAGACCCAGTACTTC
TRBV7-8	TRBD1	NA	TRBJ1-2	CASSLPGQGEGYTF	TGTGCCAGCAGCTTACCGGGACAGGGGGAAGGCTACACCTTC